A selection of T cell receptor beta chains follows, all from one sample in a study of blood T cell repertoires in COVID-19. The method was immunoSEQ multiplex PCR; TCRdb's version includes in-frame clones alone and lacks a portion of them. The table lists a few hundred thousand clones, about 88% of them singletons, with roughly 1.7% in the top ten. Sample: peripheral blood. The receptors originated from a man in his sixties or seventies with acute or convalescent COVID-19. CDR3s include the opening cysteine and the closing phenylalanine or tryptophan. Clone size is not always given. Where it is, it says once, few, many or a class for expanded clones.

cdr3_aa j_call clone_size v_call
CASSLGQSYEQYF TRBJ2-7 NA TRBV3-1/TRBV3-2
CASRFLSHTEAFF TRBJ1-1 NA TRBV7-9
CASSLAQGRDEQYF TRBJ2-7 NA TRBV5-1
CSVKGVAAGLDEQYF TRBJ2-7 NA TRBV29-1
CASSLGTLRNEKLFF TRBJ1-4 NA TRBV5-1
CASSPSLTDTQYF TRBJ2-3 NA TRBV11-3
CASTRWDRGLVNTEAFF TRBJ1-1 NA TRBV19
CASSIDAVGELFF TRBJ2-2 NA TRBV19
CASSYSGTRKDQPQHF TRBJ1-5 NA TRBV6-5
CASKESDTGELFF TRBJ2-2 once TRBV6-5
CASSYSGTQPLYEQYF TRBJ2-7 NA TRBV6-2/TRBV6-3
CAWRKQGAQGNTIYF TRBJ1-3 NA TRBV30
CAWTHLPGQEFNEQFF TRBJ2-1 NA TRBV30
CASSLSGGRERRNEQFF TRBJ2-1 NA TRBV27
CASREEGNTGELFF TRBJ2-2 NA TRBV6-4
CASSLESGRVNEQFF TRBJ2-1 NA TRBV7-7
CASSPYSGSRYNEQFF TRBJ2-1 few TRBV5-4
CASSIPWGDSNQPQHF TRBJ1-5 few TRBV19
CASSLDRGEQYF TRBJ2-7 NA TRBV18
CASSLTSGYEQYF TRBJ2-7 NA TRBV7-9
CASSVGQRNTIYF TRBJ1-3 NA TRBV2
CASSGASGTDTQYF TRBJ2-3 NA TRBV5-1
CASSNPLVDEQFF TRBJ2-1 NA TRBV2